What follows is one T cell receptor beta chain and its context. This clone is considered large (0.1 to 1%). What this receptor recognizes is not known. No base-level quality is on record; no much larger clone is a single base apart. Between the V and J ends, shortened by 4 bases and 5 bases respectively, the junction contains 13 bases. The germline V gene yields SGHRS for CDR1 and YFSETQ for CDR2. The CDR3 sequence holds 13 residues, the cysteine and phenylalanine included. The CDR3 DNA has 39 bases and is translated from base 1. This sample is drawn from a study of metastatic and nonmetastatic thyroid tumors (dated by TCRdb to 2018 to 2021). For context, the study as a whole: For patients with malignant and with benign thyroid disease, the researchers compared repertoires between peripheral blood samples and tumor or nodule tissue samples. The study at large found these results: TCR beta diversity was reported as significantly higher in malignant tumors than in benign nodules, in both blood and tumor samples.

The library relied on PCR. The listed sequencing device is Illumina HiSeq 4000. High-throughput sequencing was used to profile the CDR3 region of the TCR beta-chain in every patient. Regarding the original processing steps: CDR3 differences across clinicopathological groups were used to build a classifier for discriminating distant-metastatic papillary thyroid cancer patients. The Shannon index was used to measure repertoire diversity, and the Morisita-Horn index was used to measure how similar tumor and blood repertoires were. TCRdb's own reprocessing of the public reads used fastp at Q25 and MiXCR and kept productive beta chains. TCRdb's processing, not the authors' own work, is the source of the V and J calls. This sample has thousands of clones in its table, and about a third of those were observed once. The ten largest clones add up to 30% to 40% of the sample. Before undergoing thyroid surgery, none of the patients had been given any kind of treatment. Using T-cell receptor beta sequencing, the researchers looked back retrospectively at clinical samples from patients, gathered between about 2012 and 2018.

The clonotype was recovered from a female donor with papillary thyroid cancer or a benign thyroid nodule (not recorded which). Some clones in this sample may be carry-over from other donors' samples. The chain is encoded by TRBV5-1 joined to TRBJ2-7; no D gene call is confident. The sample taken for sequencing was adjacent normal tissue. The sequence in DNA is TGCGCCAGCAGCGGACCCCCATATAACGAGCAGTACTTC. Its protein reads: CASSGPPYNEQYF.